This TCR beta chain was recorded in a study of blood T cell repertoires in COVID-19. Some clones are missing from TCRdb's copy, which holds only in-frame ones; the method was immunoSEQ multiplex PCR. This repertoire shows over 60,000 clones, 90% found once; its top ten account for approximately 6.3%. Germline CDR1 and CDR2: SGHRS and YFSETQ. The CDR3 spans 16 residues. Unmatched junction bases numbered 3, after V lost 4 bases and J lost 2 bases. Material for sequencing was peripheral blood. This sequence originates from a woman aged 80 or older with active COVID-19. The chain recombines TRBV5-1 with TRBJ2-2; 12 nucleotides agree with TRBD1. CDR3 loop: CASSDGTGGNTGELFF. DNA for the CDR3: TGCGCCAGCAGCGACGGGACAGGGGGCAACACCGGGGAGCTGTTTTTT.